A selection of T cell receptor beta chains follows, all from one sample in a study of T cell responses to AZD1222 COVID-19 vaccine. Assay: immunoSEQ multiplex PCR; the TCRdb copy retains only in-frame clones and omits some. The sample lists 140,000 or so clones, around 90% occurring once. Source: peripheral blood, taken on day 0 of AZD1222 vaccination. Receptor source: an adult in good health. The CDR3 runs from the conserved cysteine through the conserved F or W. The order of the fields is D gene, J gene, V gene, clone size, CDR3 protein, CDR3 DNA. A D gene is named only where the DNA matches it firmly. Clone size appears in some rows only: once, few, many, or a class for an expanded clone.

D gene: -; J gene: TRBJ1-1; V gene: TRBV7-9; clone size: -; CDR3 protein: CASSPSSGGLNTEAFF; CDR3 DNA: TGTGCCAGCAGCCCCTCCAGTGGGGGGTTGAACACTGAAGCTTTCTTT
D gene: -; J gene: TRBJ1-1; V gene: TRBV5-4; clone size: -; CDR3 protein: CASSLVNTEAFF; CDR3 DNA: TGTGCCAGCAGCTTGGTAAACACTGAAGCTTTCTTT
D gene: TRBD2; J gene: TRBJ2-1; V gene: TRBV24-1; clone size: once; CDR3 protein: CATSVPSRLALAYNEQFF; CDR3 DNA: TGTGCCACCAGTGTGCCCTCAAGACTAGCTTTGGCCTACAATGAGCAGTTCTTC
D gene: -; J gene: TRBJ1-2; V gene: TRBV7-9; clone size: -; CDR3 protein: CASSLLPNYGYTF; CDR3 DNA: TGTGCCAGCAGCTTATTACCTAACTATGGCTACACCTTC
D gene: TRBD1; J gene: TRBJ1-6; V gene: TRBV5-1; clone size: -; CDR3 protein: CASSPDRYNSPLHF; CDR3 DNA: TGCGCCAGCAGCCCGGACAGGTATAATTCACCCCTCCACTTT
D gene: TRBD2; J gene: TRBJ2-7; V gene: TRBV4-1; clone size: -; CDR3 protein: CASSPGGGRALHEQYF; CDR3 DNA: TGCGCCAGCAGCCCTGGGGGCGGGAGGGCCCTTCACGAGCAGTACTTC
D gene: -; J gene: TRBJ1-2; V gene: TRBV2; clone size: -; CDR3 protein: CASSEAGRHYGYTF; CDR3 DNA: TGTGCCAGCAGTGAAGCGGGACGGCACTATGGCTACACCTTC
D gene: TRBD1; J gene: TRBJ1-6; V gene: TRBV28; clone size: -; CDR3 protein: CASRWGDRANSPLHF; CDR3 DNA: TGTGCCAGCAGATGGGGGGACAGAGCTAATTCACCCCTCCACTTT
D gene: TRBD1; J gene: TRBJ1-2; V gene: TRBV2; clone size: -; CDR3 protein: CASTGDGQGGYTF; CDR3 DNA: TGTGCCAGCACCGGGGACGGACAGGGGGGCTACACCTTC
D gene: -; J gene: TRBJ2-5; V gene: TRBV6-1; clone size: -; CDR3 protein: CASSEARDGGPVKTQYF; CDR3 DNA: TGTGCCAGCAGTGAAGCTAGGGATGGCGGGCCGGTAAAGACCCAGTACTTC
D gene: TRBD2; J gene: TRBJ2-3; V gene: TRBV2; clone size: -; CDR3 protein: CASSQGLAGGRDTQYF; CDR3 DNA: TGTGCCAGCAGCCAGGGGCTAGCGGGAGGTAGAGATACGCAGTATTTT
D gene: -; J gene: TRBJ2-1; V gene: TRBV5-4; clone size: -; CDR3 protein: CASSLEMTGNEQFF; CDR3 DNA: TGTGCCAGCAGCTTGGAGATGACGGGGAATGAGCAGTTCTTC
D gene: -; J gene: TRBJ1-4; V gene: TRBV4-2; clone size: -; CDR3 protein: CASSQERVPLNEKLFF; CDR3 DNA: TGTGCCAGCAGCCAAGAACGGGTTCCTCTTAATGAAAAACTGTTTTTT
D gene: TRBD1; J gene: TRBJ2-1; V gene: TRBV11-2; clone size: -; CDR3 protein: CASSTRQGDLWGEQFF; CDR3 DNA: TGTGCCAGCAGCACCCGACAGGGGGATCTGTGGGGTGAGCAGTTCTTC
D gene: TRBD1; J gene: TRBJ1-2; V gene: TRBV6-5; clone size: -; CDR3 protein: CASRGQSYGYTF; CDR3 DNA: TGTGCCAGCCGGGGACAGAGCTATGGCTACACCTTC
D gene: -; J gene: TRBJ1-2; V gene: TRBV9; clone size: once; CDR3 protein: CASTRQPLNYGYTF; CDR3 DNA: TGTGCCAGCACCCGGCAGCCTCTTAACTATGGCTACACCTTC
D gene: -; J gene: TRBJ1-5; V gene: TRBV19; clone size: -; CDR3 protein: CASSIVSGRSNQPQHF; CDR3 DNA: TGTGCCAGTAGTATAGTGTCGGGGAGAAGCAATCAGCCCCAGCATTTT
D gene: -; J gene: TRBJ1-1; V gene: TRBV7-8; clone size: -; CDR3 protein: CASSINRAMNTEAFF; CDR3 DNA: TGTGCCAGCAGCATTAACAGGGCTATGAACACTGAAGCTTTCTTT
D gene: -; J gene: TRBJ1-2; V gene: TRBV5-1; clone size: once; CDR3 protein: CASSFSRVYGYTF; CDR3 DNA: TGCGCCAGCAGCTTCTCCAGGGTCTATGGCTACACCTTC
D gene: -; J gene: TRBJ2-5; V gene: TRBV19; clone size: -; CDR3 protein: CASSIEGGTQYF; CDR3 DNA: TGTGCCAGTAGTATAGAGGGAGGGACCCAGTACTTC
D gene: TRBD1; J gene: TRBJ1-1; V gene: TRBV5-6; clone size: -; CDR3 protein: CASSSPRQGTIMNTEAFF; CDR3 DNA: TGTGCCAGCAGCTCGCCCCGACAGGGCACCATCATGAACACTGAAGCTTTCTTT
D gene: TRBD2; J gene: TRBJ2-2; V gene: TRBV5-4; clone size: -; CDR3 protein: CASSLEAGVAGELFF; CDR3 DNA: TGTGCCAGCAGCTTGGAAGCGGGAGTAGCCGGGGAGCTGTTTTTT
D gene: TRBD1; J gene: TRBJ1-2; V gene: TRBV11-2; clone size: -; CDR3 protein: CASSTRTGFYGYTF; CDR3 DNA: TGTGCCAGCAGCACCCGGACAGGGTTCTATGGCTACACCTTC